This TCR beta chain was captured by sequencing in a study of beta chain features in type 1 diabetes. Whole-study context: All samples together contributed more than 90,000,000 sorted cells for examination.

Sequencing targeted expressed TCRB transcripts, as all isolated RNA had been reverse transcribed. Approximately 3.6 million reads per sample were averaged for naive, central memory and regulatory samples. Some clones are missing from TCRdb's copy, which holds only in-frame ones; the method was immunoSEQ multiplex PCR. The sample includes about 300,000 clones, approximately 12% seen only once; the top ten take around 0.016%. There are a few counts of this clone. The antigen remains unidentified. Study-wide findings and caveats: Compared with healthy donors, patients appeared to share more similar naive, central memory and regulatory TCRB repertoires. Moderately but significantly shorter TCRB CDR3s were found in Type 1 diabetes patients in all four CD4+ subsets.

From germline, CDR1 is KGHSH and CDR2 LQKENI. V gave up 3 bases and J gave up 6 bases, with 9 bases separating them. CDR3 length equals 13 residues. This receptor was taken from a woman under 30 with type 1 diabetes. Material: naive CD4+ T cells from blood. The chain is built from TRBV18 and TRBJ2-1; D not resolved. The chain's CDR3 is CASSPVSVNEQFF. As DNA, the CDR3 is TGTGCCAGCTCACCGGTATCAGTCAATGAGCAGTTCTTC. The full variable domain, its missing parts supplied by reference TRBV18 and TRBJ2-1, is NAGVMQNPRHLVRRRGQEARLRCSPMKGHSHVYWYRQLPEEGLKFMVYLQKENIIDESGMPKERFSAEFPKEGPSILRIQQVVRGDSAAYFCASSPVSVNEQFFGPGTRLTVL.